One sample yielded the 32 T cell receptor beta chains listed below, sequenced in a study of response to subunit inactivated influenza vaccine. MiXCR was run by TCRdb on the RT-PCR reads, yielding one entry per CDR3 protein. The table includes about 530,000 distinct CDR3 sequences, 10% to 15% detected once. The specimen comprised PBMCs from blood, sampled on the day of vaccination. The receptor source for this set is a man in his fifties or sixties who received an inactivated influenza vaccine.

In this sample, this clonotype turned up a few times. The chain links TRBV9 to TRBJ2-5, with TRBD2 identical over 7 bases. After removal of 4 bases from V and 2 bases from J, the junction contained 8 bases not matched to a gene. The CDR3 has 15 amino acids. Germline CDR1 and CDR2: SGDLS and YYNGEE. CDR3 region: CASSFSASGQETQYF. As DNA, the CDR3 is TGTGCCAGCAGCTTTTCCGCTAGCGGTCAAGAGACCCAGTACTTC.

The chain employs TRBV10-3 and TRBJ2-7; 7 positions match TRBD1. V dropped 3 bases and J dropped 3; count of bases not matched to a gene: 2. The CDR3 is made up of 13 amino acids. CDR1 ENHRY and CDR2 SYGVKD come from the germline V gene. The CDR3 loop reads CAISERDSYEQYF. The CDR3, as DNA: TGTGCCATCAGTGAAAGGGACAGCTACGAGCAGTACTTC.

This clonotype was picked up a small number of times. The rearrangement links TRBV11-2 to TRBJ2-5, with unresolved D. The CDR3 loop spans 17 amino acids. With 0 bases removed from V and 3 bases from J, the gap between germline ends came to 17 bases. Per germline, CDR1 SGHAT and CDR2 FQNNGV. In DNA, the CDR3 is TGTGCCAGCAGCTTAGATTTTAGTGTCAGTACGAAAGAGACCCAGTACTTC. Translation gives CASSLDFSVSTKETQYF. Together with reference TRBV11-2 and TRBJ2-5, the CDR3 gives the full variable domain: EAGVAQSPRYKIIEKRQSVAFWCNPISGHATLYWYQQILGQGPKLLIQFQNNGVVDDSQLPKDRFSAERLKGVDSTLKIQPAKLEDSAVYLCASSLDFSVSTKETQYFGPGTRLLVL.

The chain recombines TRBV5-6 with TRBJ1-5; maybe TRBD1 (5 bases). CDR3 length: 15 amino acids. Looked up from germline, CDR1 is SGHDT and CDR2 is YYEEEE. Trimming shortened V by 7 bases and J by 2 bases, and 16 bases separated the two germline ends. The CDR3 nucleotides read TGTGCCAGCGAGGTCGGGGGAATGCGCAATCAGCCCCAGCATTTT. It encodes CASEVGGMRNQPQHF.

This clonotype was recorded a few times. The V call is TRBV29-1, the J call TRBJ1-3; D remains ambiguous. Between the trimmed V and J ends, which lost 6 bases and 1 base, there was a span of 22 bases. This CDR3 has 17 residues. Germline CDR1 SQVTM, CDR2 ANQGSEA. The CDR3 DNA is TGCAGCGTCGCTATCCCGAGAGCAGAGTCTTCTGGAAACACCATATATTTT. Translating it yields CSVAIPRAESSGNTIYF.

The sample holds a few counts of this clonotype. DNA for the CDR3: TGTGCCAGCAGCCGTGGACAGTGGCTACAGCCCCAGCATTTT. It codes for CASSRGQWLQPQHF. V and J are TRBV28 and TRBJ1-5; D possibly corresponds to TRBD1 (6 bases). Trimming shortened V by 6 bases and J by 7 bases, and 16 bases separated the two germline ends. The CDR3 spans 14 residues. CDR1 MDHEN and CDR2 SYDVKM come from the germline V gene. Full variable domain (outside the CDR3, taken from reference TRBV28 and TRBJ1-5): DVKVTQSSRYLVKRTGEKVFLECVQDMDHENMFWYRQDPGLGLRLIYFSYDVKMKEKGDIPEGYSVSREKKERFSLILESASTNQTSMYLCASSRGQWLQPQHFGDGTRLSIL.

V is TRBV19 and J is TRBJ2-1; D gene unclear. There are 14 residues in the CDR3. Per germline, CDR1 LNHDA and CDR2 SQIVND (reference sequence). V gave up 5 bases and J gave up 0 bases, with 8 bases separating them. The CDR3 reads CASSFISSYNEQFF. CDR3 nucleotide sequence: TGTGCCAGTAGTTTCATAAGCTCCTACAATGAGCAGTTCTTC.

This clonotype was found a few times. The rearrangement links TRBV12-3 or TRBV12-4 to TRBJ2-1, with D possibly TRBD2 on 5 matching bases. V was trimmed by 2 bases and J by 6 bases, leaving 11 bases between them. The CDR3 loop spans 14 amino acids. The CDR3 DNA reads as TGTGCCAGCAGTTTACCGGGGATAGGCAATGAGCAGTTCTTC. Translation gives CASSLPGIGNEQFF.

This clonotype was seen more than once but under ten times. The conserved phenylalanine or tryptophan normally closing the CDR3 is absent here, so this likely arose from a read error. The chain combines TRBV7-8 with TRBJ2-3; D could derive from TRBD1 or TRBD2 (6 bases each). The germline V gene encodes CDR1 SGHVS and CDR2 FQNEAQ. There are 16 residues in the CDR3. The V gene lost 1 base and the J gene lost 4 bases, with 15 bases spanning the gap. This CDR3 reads CASSLGGARGSDTQYL. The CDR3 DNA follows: TGTGCCAGCAGCTTAGGGGGGGCGCGGGGTTCAGATACGCAGTATTTA.

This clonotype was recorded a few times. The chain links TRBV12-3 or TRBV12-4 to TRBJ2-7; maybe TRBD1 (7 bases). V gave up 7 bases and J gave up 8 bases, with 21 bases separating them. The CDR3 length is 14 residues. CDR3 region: CASTFGGQSQKQYF. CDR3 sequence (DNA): TGTGCCAGCACCTTCGGGGGACAGTCCCAAAAGCAGTACTTC.

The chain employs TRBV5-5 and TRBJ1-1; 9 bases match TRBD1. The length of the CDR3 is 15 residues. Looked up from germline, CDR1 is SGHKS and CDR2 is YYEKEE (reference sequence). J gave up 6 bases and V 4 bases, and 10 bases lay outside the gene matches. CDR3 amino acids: CASSQTYRGLAEAFF. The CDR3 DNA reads TGTGCCAGCAGCCAGACGTACAGGGGGCTTGCTGAAGCTTTCTTT. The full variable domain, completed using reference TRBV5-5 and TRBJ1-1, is DAGVTQSPTHLIKTRGQQVTLRCSPISGHKSVSWYQQVLGQGPQFIFQYYEKEERGRGNFPDRFSARQFPNYSSELNVNALLLGDSALYLCASSQTYRGLAEAFFGQGTRLTVV.

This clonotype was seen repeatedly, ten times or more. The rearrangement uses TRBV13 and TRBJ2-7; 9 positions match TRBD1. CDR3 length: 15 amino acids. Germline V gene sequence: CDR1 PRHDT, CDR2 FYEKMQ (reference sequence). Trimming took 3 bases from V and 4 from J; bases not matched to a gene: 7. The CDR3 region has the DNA TGTGCCAGCAGCTTTGGACAGGGGTTTCGGTACGAGCAGTACTTC. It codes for CASSFGQGFRYEQYF.

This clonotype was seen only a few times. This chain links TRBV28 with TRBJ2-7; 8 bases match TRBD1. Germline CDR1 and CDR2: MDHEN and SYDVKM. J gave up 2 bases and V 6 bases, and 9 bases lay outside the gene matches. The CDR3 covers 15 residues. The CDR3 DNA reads TGTGCCAGCAGCCTAAGGGGGACAGGTACCTACGAGCAGTACTTC. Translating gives CASSLRGTGTYEQYF.

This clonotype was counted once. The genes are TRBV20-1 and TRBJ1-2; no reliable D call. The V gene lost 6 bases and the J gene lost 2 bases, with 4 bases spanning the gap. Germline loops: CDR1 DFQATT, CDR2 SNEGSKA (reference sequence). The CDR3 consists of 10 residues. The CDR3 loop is CSAFNYGYTF. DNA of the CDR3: TGCAGTGCCTTCAACTATGGCTACACCTTC.

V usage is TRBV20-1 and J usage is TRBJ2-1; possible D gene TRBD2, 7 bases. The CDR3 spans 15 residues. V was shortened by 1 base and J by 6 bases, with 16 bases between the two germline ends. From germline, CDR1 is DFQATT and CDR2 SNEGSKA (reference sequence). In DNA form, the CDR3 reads TGCAGTGCTAGAGTAGGGGGGGGTGCGATCAATGAGCAGTTCTTC. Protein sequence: CSARVGGGAINEQFF.

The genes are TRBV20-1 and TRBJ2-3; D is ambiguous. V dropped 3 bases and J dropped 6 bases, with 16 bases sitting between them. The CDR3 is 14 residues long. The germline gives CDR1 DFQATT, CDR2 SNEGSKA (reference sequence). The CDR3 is CSASSGAFGDTQYF. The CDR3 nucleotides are TGCAGTGCTAGTTCAGGTGCATTTGGGGATACGCAGTATTTT.

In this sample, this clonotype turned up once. The CDR3 region is CASSQGQTYMNTEAFF. The CDR3 nucleotides read TGTGCCAGCAGTCAGGGACAGACCTACATGAACACTGAAGCTTTCTTT. The chain recombines TRBV27 with TRBJ1-1; TRBD1 agrees at 7 bases. The J segment lost 0 bases and the V segment lost 5 bases, leaving 9 bases of the junction unmatched. CDR3 length equals 16 residues. CDR1 and CDR2 (germline): MNHEY, SMNVEV (reference sequence).

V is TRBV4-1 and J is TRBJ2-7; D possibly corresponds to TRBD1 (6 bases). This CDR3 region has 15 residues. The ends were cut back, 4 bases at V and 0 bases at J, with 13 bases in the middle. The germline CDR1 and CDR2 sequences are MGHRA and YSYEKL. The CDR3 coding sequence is TGCGCCAGCAGCCGGTGGACAGCAAGCTCCTACGAGCAGTACTTC. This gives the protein CASSRWTASSYEQYF.

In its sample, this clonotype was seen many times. CDR3 coding DNA: TGTGCCACGGGAACCCACCCCTACGAGCAGTACTTC. This codes for CATGTHPYEQYF. The rearrangement uses TRBV12-3 or TRBV12-4 and TRBJ2-7, with D possibly being TRBD2 (5 bases). The V end was cut by 10 bases, the J end by 2 bases, with 12 bases between. The CDR3 runs 12 residues.

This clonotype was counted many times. CDR3: CSAPVVHEAKNIQYF. As DNA, the CDR3 is TGCAGTGCTCCGGTTGTACATGAGGCCAAAAACATTCAGTACTTC. The chain employs TRBV20-1 and TRBJ2-4; D not resolved. The CDR3 is made up of 15 amino acids. Germline values: CDR1 DFQATT, CDR2 SNEGSKA (reference sequence). V was clipped by 5 bases and J by 1 base, with 15 bases between them.

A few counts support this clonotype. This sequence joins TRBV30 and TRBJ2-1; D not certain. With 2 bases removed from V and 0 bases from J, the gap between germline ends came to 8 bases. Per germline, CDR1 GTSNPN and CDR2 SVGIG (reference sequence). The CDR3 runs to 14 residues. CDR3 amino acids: CAWSFHSSYNEQFF. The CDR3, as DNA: TGTGCCTGGAGTTTCCATAGCTCCTACAATGAGCAGTTCTTC.

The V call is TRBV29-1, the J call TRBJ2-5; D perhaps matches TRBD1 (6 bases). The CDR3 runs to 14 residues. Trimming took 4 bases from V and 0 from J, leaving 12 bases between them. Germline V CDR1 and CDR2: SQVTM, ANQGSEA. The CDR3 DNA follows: TGCAGCGTTGGCGGACAGATGTACCAAGAGACCCAGTACTTC. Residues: CSVGGQMYQETQYF.

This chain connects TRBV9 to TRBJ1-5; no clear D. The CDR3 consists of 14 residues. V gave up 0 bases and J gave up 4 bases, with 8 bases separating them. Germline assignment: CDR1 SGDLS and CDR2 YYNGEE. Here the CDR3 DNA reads TGTGCCAGCAGCGTAGGACTGTTGAATCAGCCCCAGCATTTT. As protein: CASSVGLLNQPQHF. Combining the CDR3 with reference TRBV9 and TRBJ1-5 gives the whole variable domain DSGVTQTPKHLITATGQRVTLRCSPRSGDLSVYWYQQSLDQGLQFLIQYYNGEERAKGNILERFSAQQFPDLHSELNLSSLELGDSALYFCASSVGLLNQPQHFGDGTRLSIL.

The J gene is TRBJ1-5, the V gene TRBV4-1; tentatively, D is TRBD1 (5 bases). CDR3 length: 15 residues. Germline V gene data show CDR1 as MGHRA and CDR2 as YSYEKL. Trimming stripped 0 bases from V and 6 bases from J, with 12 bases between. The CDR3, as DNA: TGCGCCAGCAGCCAAGAGCAGGGCGAGGCTCAGCCCCAGCATTTT. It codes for CASSQEQGEAQPQHF.

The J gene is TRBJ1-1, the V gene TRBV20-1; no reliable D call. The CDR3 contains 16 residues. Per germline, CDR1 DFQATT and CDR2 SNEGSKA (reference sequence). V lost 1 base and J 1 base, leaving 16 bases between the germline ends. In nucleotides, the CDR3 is TGCAGTGCTAGAGGTCAACTGGCGAAACAGAACACTGAAGCTTTCTTT. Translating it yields CSARGQLAKQNTEAFF.

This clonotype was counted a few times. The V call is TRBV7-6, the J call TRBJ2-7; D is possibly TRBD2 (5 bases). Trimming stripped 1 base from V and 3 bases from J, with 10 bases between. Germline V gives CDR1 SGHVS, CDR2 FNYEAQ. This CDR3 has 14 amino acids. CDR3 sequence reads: CASSLGQEDYEQYF. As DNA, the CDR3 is TGTGCCAGCAGCTTAGGGCAGGAGGACTACGAGCAGTACTTC.

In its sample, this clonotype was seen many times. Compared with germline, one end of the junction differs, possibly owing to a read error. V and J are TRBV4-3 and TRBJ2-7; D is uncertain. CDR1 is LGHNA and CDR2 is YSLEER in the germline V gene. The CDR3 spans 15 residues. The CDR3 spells CASSQDLGSSYEQYF. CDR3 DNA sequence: TGTGCCAGCAGCCAAGATCTTGGCAGCTCCTACGAGCAGTACTTC.

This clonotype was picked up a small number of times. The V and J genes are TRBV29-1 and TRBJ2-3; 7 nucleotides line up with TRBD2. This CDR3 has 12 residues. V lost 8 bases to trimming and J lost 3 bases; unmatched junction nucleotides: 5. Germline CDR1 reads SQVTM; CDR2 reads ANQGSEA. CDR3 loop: CSSWGGTDTQYF. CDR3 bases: TGCAGCTCCTGGGGGGGGACAGATACGCAGTATTTT.

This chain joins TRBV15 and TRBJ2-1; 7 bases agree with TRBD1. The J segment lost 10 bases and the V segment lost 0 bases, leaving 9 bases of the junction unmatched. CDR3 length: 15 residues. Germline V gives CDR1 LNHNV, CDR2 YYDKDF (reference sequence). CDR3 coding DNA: TGTGCCACCAGCAGAGAAAGGGGGCACCGGGGAGAGCAGTTCTTC. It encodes CATSRERGHRGEQFF.

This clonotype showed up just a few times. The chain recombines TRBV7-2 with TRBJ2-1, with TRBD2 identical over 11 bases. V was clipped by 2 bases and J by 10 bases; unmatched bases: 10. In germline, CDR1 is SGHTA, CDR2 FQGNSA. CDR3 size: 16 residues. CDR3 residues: CASSLRLAGGLDEQFF. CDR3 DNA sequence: TGTGCCAGCAGCTTACGGCTAGCGGGGGGCCTGGACGAGCAGTTCTTC.

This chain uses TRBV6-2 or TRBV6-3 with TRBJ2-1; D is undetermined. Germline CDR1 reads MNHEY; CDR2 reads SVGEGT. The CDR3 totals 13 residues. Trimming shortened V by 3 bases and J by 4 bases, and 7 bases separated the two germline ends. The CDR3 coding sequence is TGTGCCAGCAGTTATATCGGGTACAATGAGCAGTTCTTC. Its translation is CASSYIGYNEQFF.

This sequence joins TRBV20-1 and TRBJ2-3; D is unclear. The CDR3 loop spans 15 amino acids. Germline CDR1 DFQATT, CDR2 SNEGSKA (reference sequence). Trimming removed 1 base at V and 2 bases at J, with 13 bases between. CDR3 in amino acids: CSARVGQRVTDTQYF. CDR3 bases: TGCAGTGCTAGAGTCGGCCAGCGAGTCACAGATACGCAGTATTTT.